This TCR beta chain came from a study of CD4 T cells in relation to SARS-CoV-2 and coronaviruses (TCRdb year 2021). As for the study more broadly: In the ViraFEST assay, PBMCs were cultured with antigen for under eleven days, after which TCR beta CDR3s were sequenced to identify clonal expansions specific to the antigen. The negative reference condition was either a culture with an HIV-1 Nef peptide pool or a culture with no peptide. Using patient-derived lymphoblastoid cell lines, the shared crossreactive spike epitopes were mapped to their HLA restriction. The study assessed, at the TCR clonotype level, memory CD4+ T cell crossreactivity between SARS-CoV-2 and common cold coronavirus spike proteins. The Adaptive Biotechnologies TCR-sequencing kit was used for samples from a few pre-COVID donors and for the naive versus memory experiments, whereas the other data were Illumina-based. A different TCR-beta assay, based on Illumina, was used to sequence expansion assays from other donors in the study.

At the junction V is shortened by 7 bases and J by 6 bases, with 25 bases in between. CDR1 and CDR2 (LNHDA, SQIVND) derive from the germline V gene (reference sequence). From the cysteine through the phenylalanine, the CDR3 covers 16 amino acids. Only CDR3 DNA is held: 48 bases, read in frame from base 1. Library generation was performed with the immunoSEQ multiplex PCR assay. Regarding the original processing steps: Preprocessing removed nonproductive sequences and CDR3s not starting with C, not ending with F or W, or shorter than 7 amino acids. Antigen-specific clonotypes were called with the MANAFEST web app, based on expansion relative to reference and other culture wells. A clone counted as positive if significantly expanded in 2 of 3 replicate wells versus the reference culture at FDR below 0.05. To be called positive, a clone also had to show significant expansion compared with every other tandem well and an odds ratio greater than 5. Pairwise Levenshtein distance, computed with the stringdist R package after three terminal residues were trimmed from each end, was used as the measure of CDR3 homology. TCRdb took over this immuneACCESS table, retaining in-frame rearrangements with V and J assigned. Such tables are incomplete; in checked studies, under half of the missing clones stem from an unresolved V gene, and the remainder is unexplained. The V and J calls and clone size were taken over from that table, and D and trimming were inferred from the DNA. Present in this sample are roughly 24,000 clones, approximately 72% of which were seen just once. Around 12% of the sample is held by the ten biggest clonotypes.

Results and caveats for the whole study, not just this receptor: Crossreactive clones showed significantly weaker SARS-CoV-2-driven expansion than monoreactive clones, consistent with antigenic imprinting. The study was constrained by small numbers of patients and of tested TCRs. Because no donor provided both pre-pandemic and post-infection samples, tracing the source of pre-existing responses was limited. Memory CD4+ clonotypes crossrecognizing SARS-CoV-2 and at least one common cold coronavirus spike were found in 55% to 70% of donors. Since the crossreactivity analysis centred on spike protein, crossreactivity against other viral proteins was not assessed.

A note on this clone: What antigen it recognizes has not been identified. Base quality data are lacking; no much larger clone is found one base away.

CD4+ T cells from unexposed donors were collected before the COVID-19 pandemic (2011-2018). The EasySep CD4+ T cell isolation kit was used to isolate CD4+ T cells once the cultures had run for about 10 days. As far as cell numbers permitted, CD4+ T cells from unexposed donors were tested for reactivity against SARS-CoV-2 S and N as well as four spike pools from common cold coronaviruses. Each well held millions of PBMCs cultured in IMDM containing approximately 5.4% human AB serum and approximately 9 IU/ml IL-2. Half of the culture medium was replaced with fresh IL-2-containing medium on days 3 and 7. Each peptide culture condition was generally run in triplicate replicate wells. The leukapheresis product for the unexposed donors was obtained through commercial purchase. PBMCs were isolated from leukapheresis product or whole blood by Ficoll-Paque PLUS gradient centrifugation. PBMCs were either used fresh in the expansion assay or cryopreserved at -140 degrees C. The QIAamp Micro DNA Kit was used to extract genomic DNA from the CD4+ T cells.

Specimen: CD4+ T cells from PBMCs, cultured in vitro. The chain was built from TRBV19 and TRBJ2-7; the D region may be TRBD1 or TRBD2, each matching 6 bases equally. This TCR derives from a human donor in good health. The DNA sequence is as follows: TGTGCCAGTAATCCCGGGGGCGATAGCGTTAGCGGCGAGCAGTACTTC. This is translated as CASNPGGDSVSGEQYF.